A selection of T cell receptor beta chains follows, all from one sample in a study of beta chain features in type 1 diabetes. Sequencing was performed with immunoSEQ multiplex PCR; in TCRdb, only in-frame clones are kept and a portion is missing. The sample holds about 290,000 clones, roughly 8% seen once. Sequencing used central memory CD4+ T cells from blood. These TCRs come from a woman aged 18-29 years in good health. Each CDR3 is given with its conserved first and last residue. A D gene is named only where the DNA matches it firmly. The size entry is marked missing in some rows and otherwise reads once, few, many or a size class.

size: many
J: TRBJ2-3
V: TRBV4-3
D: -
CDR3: CASSQDLVTQYF
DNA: TGCGCCAGCAGCCAAGATCTGGTTACGCAGTATTTT

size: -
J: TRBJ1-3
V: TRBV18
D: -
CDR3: CASSSRGGSSISGNTIYF
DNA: TGTGCCAGCTCCTCGAGAGGGGGAAGCTCCATCTCTGGAAACACCATATATTTT

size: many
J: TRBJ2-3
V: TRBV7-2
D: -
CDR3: CASSFRRGSTDTQYF
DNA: TGTGCCAGCAGCTTTCGGCGGGGAAGCACAGATACGCAGTATTTT

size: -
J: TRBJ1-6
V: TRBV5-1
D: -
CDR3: CASRPGQTNSPLHF
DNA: TGCGCCAGCAGGCCCGGACAGACTAATTCACCCCTCCACTTT

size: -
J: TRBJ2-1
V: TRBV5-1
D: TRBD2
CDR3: CASSFKRAASGGTYNEQFF
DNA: TGCGCCAGCAGCTTCAAAAGGGCCGCTAGCGGAGGGACGTACAATGAGCAGTTCTTC

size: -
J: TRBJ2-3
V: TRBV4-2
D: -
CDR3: CASSLVQGKVVQTQYF
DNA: TGTGCCAGCAGCTTGGTCCAGGGGAAGGTGGTACAGACGCAGTATTTT

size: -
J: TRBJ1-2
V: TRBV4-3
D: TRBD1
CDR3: CASSQHDPGTGYGYTF
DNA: TGCGCCAGCAGCCAACACGACCCCGGGACAGGGTATGGCTACACCTTC

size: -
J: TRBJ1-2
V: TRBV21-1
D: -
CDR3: CASSKDRARTNYGYTF
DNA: TGTGCCAGCAGCAAAGACAGGGCCCGGACTAACTATGGCTACACCTTC

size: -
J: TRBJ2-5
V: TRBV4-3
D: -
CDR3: CASSQGVPSAGETQYF
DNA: TGCGCCAGCAGCCAAGGGGTCCCGAGTGCTGGGGAGACCCAGTACTTC

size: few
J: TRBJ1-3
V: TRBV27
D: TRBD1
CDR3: CASRPATGDRSGNTIYF
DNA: TGTGCCAGCAGACCTGCTACAGGGGACAGATCTGGAAACACCATATATTTT

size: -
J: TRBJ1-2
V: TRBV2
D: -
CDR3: CASSVLQSYGYTF
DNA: TGTGCCAGCAGTGTATTGCAGAGCTATGGCTACACCTTC

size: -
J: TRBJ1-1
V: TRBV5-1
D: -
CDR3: CASSLVMGDTEAFF
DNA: TGCGCCAGCAGCTTGGTTATGGGGGACACTGAAGCTTTCTTT

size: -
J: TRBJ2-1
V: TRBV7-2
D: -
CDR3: CASSQNQGGEQFF
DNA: TGTGCCAGCAGCCAGAACCAGGGCGGGGAGCAGTTCTTC

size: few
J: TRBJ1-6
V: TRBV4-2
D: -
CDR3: CASRFTRAGNSPLHF
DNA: TGTGCCAGCAGATTTACCCGGGCCGGAAATTCACCCCTCCACTTT

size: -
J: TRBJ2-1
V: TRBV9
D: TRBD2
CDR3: CASSLQRVAGIPSAYNEQFF
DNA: TGTGCCAGCAGCCTCCAACGGGTAGCGGGTATTCCCTCAGCCTACAATGAGCAGTTCTTC

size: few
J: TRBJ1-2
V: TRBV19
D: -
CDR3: CASIKQGNGGYTF
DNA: TGTGCCAGTATAAAACAAGGGAATGGCGGCTACACCTTC

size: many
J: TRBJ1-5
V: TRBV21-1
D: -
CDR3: CASRKGGRQPQHF
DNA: TGTGCCAGCAGGAAAGGGGGCCGTCAGCCCCAGCATTTT

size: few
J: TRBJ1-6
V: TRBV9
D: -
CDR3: CASSYDSSYNSPLHF
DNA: TGTGCCAGCAGCTACGATAGCTCCTATAATTCACCCCTCCACTTT

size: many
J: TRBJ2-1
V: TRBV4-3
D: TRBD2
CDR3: CASSQDSGRASGSVWSYNEQFF
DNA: TGCGCCAGCAGCCAAGATTCGGGCAGGGCTAGCGGGAGTGTTTGGTCCTACAATGAGCAGTTCTTC

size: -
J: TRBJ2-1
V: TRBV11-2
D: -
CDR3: CASSTREGNNEQFF
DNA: TGTGCCAGCAGCACCCGCGAGGGAAACAATGAGCAGTTCTTC

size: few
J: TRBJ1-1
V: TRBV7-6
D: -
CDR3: CASSLAQGWNTEAFF
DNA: TGTGCCAGCAGCTTAGCGCAGGGATGGAACACTGAAGCTTTCTTT

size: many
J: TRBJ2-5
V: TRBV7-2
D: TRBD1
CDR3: CASSPDRGRYQETQYF
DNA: TGTGCCAGCAGCCCTGACAGGGGGCGGTACCAAGAGACCCAGTACTTC

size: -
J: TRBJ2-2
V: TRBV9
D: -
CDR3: CASSPQGPVNTGELFF
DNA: TGTGCCAGCAGCCCCCAGGGGCCCGTGAACACCGGGGAGCTGTTTTTT

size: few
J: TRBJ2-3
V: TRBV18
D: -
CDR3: CASSPDHTDTQYF
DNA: TGTGCCAGCTCACCAGATCACACAGATACGCAGTATTTT

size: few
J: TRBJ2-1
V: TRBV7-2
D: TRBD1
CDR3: CASSLEQGNEQFF
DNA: TGTGCCAGCAGCTTGGAACAGGGGAATGAGCAGTTCTTC

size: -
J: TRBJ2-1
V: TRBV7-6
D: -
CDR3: CASSQLAGGYNNEQFF
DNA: TGTGCCAGCAGTCAATTAGCCGGAGGTTACAACAATGAGCAGTTCTTC

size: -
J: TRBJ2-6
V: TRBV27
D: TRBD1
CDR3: CASGPVGQGISGANVLTF
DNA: TGTGCCAGCGGTCCTGTAGGACAGGGGATCTCTGGGGCCAACGTCCTGACTTTC

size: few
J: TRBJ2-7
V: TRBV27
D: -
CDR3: CASSPRGTYEQYF
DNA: TGTGCCAGCAGTCCACGGGGGACCTACGAGCAGTACTTC

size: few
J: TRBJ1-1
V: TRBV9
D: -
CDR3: CASSVAGRNTEAFF
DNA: TGTGCCAGCAGCGTAGCTGGGCGGAACACTGAAGCTTTCTTT

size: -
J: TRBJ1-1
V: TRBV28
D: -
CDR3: CASSFHVSNSEAFF
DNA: TGTGCCAGCAGTTTTCATGTGTCTAATTCTGAAGCTTTCTTT

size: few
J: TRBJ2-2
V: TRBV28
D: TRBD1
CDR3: CASREGTATGELFF
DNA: TGTGCCAGTAGAGAAGGGACAGCAACCGGGGAGCTGTTTTTT

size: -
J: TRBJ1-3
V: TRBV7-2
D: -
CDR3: CASSLGLLRGKSGNTIYF
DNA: TGTGCCAGCAGCTTAGGTCTCCTTAGGGGAAAGTCTGGAAACACCATATATTTT

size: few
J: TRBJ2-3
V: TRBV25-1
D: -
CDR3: CASSDPLSRESSTDTQYF
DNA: TGTGCCAGCAGTGATCCCCTGAGCCGGGAATCTAGCACAGATACGCAGTATTTT

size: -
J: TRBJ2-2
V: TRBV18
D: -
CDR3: CASSLARTGELFF
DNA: TGTGCCAGCTCCCTAGCGAGAACCGGGGAGCTGTTTTTT

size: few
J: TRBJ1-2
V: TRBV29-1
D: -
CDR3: CGDAGNYGYTF
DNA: TGCGGAGATGCGGGGAACTATGGCTACACCTTC

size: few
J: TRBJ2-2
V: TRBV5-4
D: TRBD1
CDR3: CASSLRQGGIGELFF
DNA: TGTGCCAGCAGCTTGAGACAGGGGGGAATCGGGGAGCTGTTTTTT

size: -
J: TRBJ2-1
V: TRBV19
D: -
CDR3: CASSIQGPRGEQFF
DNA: TGTGCCAGTAGTATCCAGGGGCCGAGGGGTGAGCAGTTCTTC

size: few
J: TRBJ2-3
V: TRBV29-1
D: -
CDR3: CSVELGRDTQYF
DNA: TGCAGCGTTGAACTGGGGAGGGATACGCAGTATTTT

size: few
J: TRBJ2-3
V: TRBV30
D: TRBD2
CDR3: CAWTRGTGGLAGPDTQYF
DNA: TGTGCCTGGACCCGGGGGACAGGGGGACTAGCGGGACCCGATACGCAGTATTTT

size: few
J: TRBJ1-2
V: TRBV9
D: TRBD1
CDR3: CASSVETGRDYGYTF
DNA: TGTGCCAGCAGCGTAGAGACAGGGAGGGACTATGGCTACACCTTC

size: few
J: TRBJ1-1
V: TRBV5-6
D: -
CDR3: CASTQVTANTEAFF
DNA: TGTGCCAGCACCCAGGTGACAGCGAACACTGAAGCTTTCTTT

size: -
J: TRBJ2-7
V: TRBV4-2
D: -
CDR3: CASSTGTAYEQYF
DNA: TGTGCCAGCAGTACCGGGACTGCCTACGAGCAGTACTTC

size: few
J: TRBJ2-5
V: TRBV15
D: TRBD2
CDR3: CATRGVAGIGTQYF
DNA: TGTGCCACCAGAGGGGTAGCGGGGATCGGGACCCAGTACTTC

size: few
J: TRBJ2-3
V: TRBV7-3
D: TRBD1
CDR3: CASSARGRGDTQYF
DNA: TGTGCCAGCAGCGCCAGGGGGCGAGGAGATACGCAGTATTTT

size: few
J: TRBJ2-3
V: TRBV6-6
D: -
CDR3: CASSAQGSGTDTQYF
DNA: TGTGCCAGCAGTGCCCAGGGGTCGGGCACAGATACGCAGTATTTT

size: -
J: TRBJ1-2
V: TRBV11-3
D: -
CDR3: CASSLEGSMNYGYTF
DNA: TGTGCCAGCAGCTTGGAGGGGTCAATGAACTATGGCTACACCTTC

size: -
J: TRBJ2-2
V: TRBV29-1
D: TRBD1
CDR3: CSGKQGSSTGELFF
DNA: TGCAGCGGGAAACAGGGGAGTTCCACCGGGGAGCTGTTTTTT

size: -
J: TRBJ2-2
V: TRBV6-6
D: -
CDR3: CASSPGTRSGELFF
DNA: TGTGCCAGCAGCCCCGGGACAAGGAGCGGGGAGCTGTTTTTT

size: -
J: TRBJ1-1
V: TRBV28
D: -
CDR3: CASRDPMNTEAFF
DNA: TGTGCCAGCAGGGACCCCATGAACACTGAAGCTTTCTTT

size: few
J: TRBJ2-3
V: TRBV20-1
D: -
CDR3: CSGGGKDTQYF
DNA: TGCAGTGGTGGGGGGAAAGATACGCAGTATTTT